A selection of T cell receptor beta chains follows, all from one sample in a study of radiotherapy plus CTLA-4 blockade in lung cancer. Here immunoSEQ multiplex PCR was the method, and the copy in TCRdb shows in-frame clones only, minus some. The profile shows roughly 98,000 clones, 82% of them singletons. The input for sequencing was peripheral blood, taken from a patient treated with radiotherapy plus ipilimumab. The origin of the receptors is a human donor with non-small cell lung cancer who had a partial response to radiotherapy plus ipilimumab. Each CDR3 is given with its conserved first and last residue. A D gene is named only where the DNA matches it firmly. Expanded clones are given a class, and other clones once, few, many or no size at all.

TGTGCCAGCAGTGGAGCGGGAGGGGCGGGAGCGACGTACCAAGAGACCCAGTACTTC	CASSGAGGAGATYQETQYF	TRBV9	TRBJ2-5	TRBD2	NA	19
TGTGCCAGCAGTTTATGGCAGGGCATAGGGTCCCTTGACAATGAGCAGTTCTTC	CASSLWQGIGSLDNEQFF	TRBV28	TRBJ2-1	NA	NA	18
TGTGCCAGCAGCGGCTCGGGGCAAGAGACCCAGTACTTC	CASSGSGQETQYF	TRBV5-4	TRBJ2-5	NA	NA	13
TGTGCCAGCAGTTTTCCGCAGGGGAACGTCTTCGAAAAACTGTTTTTT	CASSFPQGNVFEKLFF	TRBV28	TRBJ1-4	NA	few	16
TGTGCCACCCACCTGAGCTCCTACAATGAGCAGTTCTTC	CATHLSSYNEQFF	TRBV6-1	TRBJ2-1	NA	many	13
TGTGCCAGCAGCGGACGGGGACAGGGGGTCGATCAGCCCCAGCATTTT	CASSGRGQGVDQPQHF	TRBV2	TRBJ1-5	TRBD1	NA	16
TGTGCCAGCAGTTCCAAACGTAGCGGAACCTACGAGCAGTACTTC	CASSSKRSGTYEQYF	TRBV6-1	TRBJ2-7	NA	NA	15
TGTGCCAGCAGCTGGGGGGACAGGGGGCAGGTCGGGGAGCTGTTTTTT	CASSWGDRGQVGELFF	TRBV11-1	TRBJ2-2	TRBD1	NA	16
TGTGCCAGCAGCCTGGGGACACTTAACGAGCAGTACTTC	CASSLGTLNEQYF	TRBV5-6	TRBJ2-7	NA	NA	13
TGTGCCAGCAGCTCCCCACAGGGCCCCGAGGACGAGCAGTACTTC	CASSSPQGPEDEQYF	TRBV12-1	TRBJ2-7	NA	NA	15
TGCGCCAGCAGCTTGGGCAAGGGGGGGGGCTTATCCTACGAGCAGTACTTC	CASSLGKGGGLSYEQYF	TRBV5-1	TRBJ2-7	NA	once	17
TGTGCCAGTAGTATAGAAGGTAGCGGGAGATATTACGAGCAGTACTTC	CASSIEGSGRYYEQYF	TRBV19	TRBJ2-7	TRBD2	NA	16
TGTGCCAGCAGCCCCCCGGGAGGGGGATACGAGCAGTACTTC	CASSPPGGGYEQYF	TRBV7-9	TRBJ2-7	TRBD2	NA	14
TGTGCCAGTAGTCCGGACAGGGGGCTTGGCACAGATACGCAGTATTTT	CASSPDRGLGTDTQYF	TRBV19	TRBJ2-3	TRBD1	NA	16
TGTGCCAGCACGGACAGTTCCACCGGGGAGCTGTTTTTT	CASTDSSTGELFF	TRBV28	TRBJ2-2	NA	NA	13
TGTGCCAGCAGTCGCGGGGCGGGAGAGTTGAATGAGCAGTTCTTC	CASSRGAGELNEQFF	TRBV6-4	TRBJ2-1	TRBD2	NA	15
TGTGCCAGCACCCGGGAAAGGAACACTGAAGCTTTCTTT	CASTRERNTEAFF	TRBV7-9	TRBJ1-1	NA	NA	13
TGTGCCAGCAGCCTGGGACACCTATACTCTGGGGCCAACGTCCTGACTTTC	CASSLGHLYSGANVLTF	TRBV5-6	TRBJ2-6	NA	NA	17
TGTGCCAGCAGCTTGGGACTCGGCAATGAGCAGTTCTTC	CASSLGLGNEQFF	TRBV7-8	TRBJ2-1	NA	few	13
TGTGCCAGCAGCCAGGGGGAGATCACTGAAGCTTTCTTT	CASSQGEITEAFF	TRBV2	TRBJ1-1	TRBD1	NA	13
TGTGCCAGCAGCTTATATGTCCAGGACACTGAAGCTTTCTTT	CASSLYVQDTEAFF	TRBV7-3	TRBJ1-1	NA	NA	14
TGTGCCAGCAGTTACTCACGGACTATCAATGAGCAGTTCTTC	CASSYSRTINEQFF	TRBV6-5	TRBJ2-1	NA	NA	14
TGTGCCAGCAGCTTGGGGGGGGACAACTACGAGCAGTACTTC	CASSLGGDNYEQYF	TRBV11-2	TRBJ2-7	NA	NA	14
TGTGCCTGGAGTGCCACAGCTAACACCGGGGAGCTGTTTTTT	CAWSATANTGELFF	TRBV30	TRBJ2-2	NA	NA	14
TGTGCCAGCAGCTTAGTTAATCGGCAGGATAGCAATCAGCCCCAGCATTTT	CASSLVNRQDSNQPQHF	TRBV7-9	TRBJ1-5	NA	NA	17
TGTGCCAGCAGCCAGGGGGACAGGGGCACAGATACGCAGTATTTT	CASSQGDRGTDTQYF	TRBV4-2	TRBJ2-3	TRBD1	NA	15
TGTGCCAGCAGCTTCTATAGCGGGAACACCGGGGAGCTGTTTTTT	CASSFYSGNTGELFF	TRBV5-4	TRBJ2-2	NA	once	15
TGTGCCAGCAGTTACCGCGGACAGGGCTACTACGAGCAGTACTTC	CASSYRGQGYYEQYF	TRBV6-5	TRBJ2-7	TRBD1	NA	15
TGTGCCAGCAGGGCCGGGACAGGGGCGGTCTATAGCAATCAGCCCCAGCATTTT	CASRAGTGAVYSNQPQHF	TRBV27	TRBJ1-5	TRBD1	once	18
TGTGCCAGCAGCCCCGCGACAGGGGGCCATCAGCCCCAGCATTTT	CASSPATGGHQPQHF	TRBV6-6	TRBJ1-5	TRBD1	NA	15
TGTGCCAGCCGCAGGGATGGTGAAGCTTTCTTT	CASRRDGEAFF	TRBV6-1	TRBJ1-1	NA	NA	11
TGTGCTAGTGGTTTGAAAAAAAGGGAGGGAAAGGGCGGCTACACCTTC	CASGLKKREGKGGYTF	TRBV12-5	TRBJ1-2	NA	NA	16
TGTGCCAGCAGCTTGGACGAGGGAACTGAAGCTTTCTTT	CASSLDEGTEAFF	TRBV5-6	TRBJ1-1	NA	NA	13
TGTGCCATCGATCCGACAGGGGGCCTGTATTTT	CAIDPTGGLYF	TRBV5-7	TRBJ1-3	TRBD1	NA	11
TGCGCCAGCAGCCCGGGACAGGGAACGGATGGCTACACCTTC	CASSPGQGTDGYTF	TRBV10-1	TRBJ1-2	TRBD1	NA	14
TGCGCCAGCAGCTCCAGGGGTTATGAAAAACTGTTTTTT	CASSSRGYEKLFF	TRBV5-1	TRBJ1-4	NA	NA	13
TGCAGCGCCCGCAGGGGAGCTAATGAAAAACTGTTTTTT	CSARRGANEKLFF	TRBV29-1	TRBJ1-4	NA	NA	13
TGTGCCAGCAGCTCCCGGACAGGGGGCAAAACCGGGGAGCTGTTTTTT	CASSSRTGGKTGELFF	TRBV28	TRBJ2-2	TRBD1	NA	16
TGTGCCAGTAGTGGGGGGTTTCAGCCCCAGCATTTT	CASSGGFQPQHF	TRBV19	TRBJ1-5	NA	NA	12
TGTGCCAGTAGTATAGGAGGGCCCGAGACCCAGTACTTC	CASSIGGPETQYF	TRBV19	TRBJ2-5	NA	once	13
TGTGCCAGCAGTAAAACTAGAATAGAGACCCAGTACTTC	CASSKTRIETQYF	TRBV6-6	TRBJ2-5	NA	NA	13
TGCGCCAGCAGCTTGGCTGGACAGGGCAATCAGCCCCAGCATTTT	CASSLAGQGNQPQHF	TRBV5-1	TRBJ1-5	TRBD1	once	15
TGTGCCAGCAGTTCCCTACTAGCGGGAGTAGAGACCCAGTACTTC	CASSSLLAGVETQYF	TRBV28	TRBJ2-5	TRBD2	NA	15
TGTGCCAGCAGTGATCCCGGTAGCTATGGCTACACCTTC	CASSDPGSYGYTF	TRBV25-1	TRBJ1-2	NA	NA	13
TGTGCCAGCAGCGGGTACAGGGGGCACGAGACCCAGTACTTC	CASSGYRGHETQYF	TRBV11-2	TRBJ2-5	TRBD1	NA	14
TGTGCCAGCAGCCGGGGGGCCTACGAGCAGTACTTC	CASSRGAYEQYF	TRBV11-3	TRBJ2-7	TRBD2	NA	12
TGTGCCAGCAGTGGGGACACAAATGAAAAACTGTTTTTT	CASSGDTNEKLFF	TRBV2	TRBJ1-4	NA	NA	13
TGTGCCAGCAGCCAAGGGACAGGGGGCGAATCGACTAATGAAAAACTGTTTTTT	CASSQGTGGESTNEKLFF	TRBV4-2	TRBJ1-4	TRBD1	NA	18
TGTGCCAGCAGCCCAACCACGGGGGGGGCAGGGGCGCAGTTCTTC	CASSPTTGGAGAQFF	TRBV28	TRBJ2-1	TRBD2	NA	15
TGTGCCAGCAGTGAAAGAGGACGGGGGGCAGATACGCAGTATTTT	CASSERGRGADTQYF	TRBV6-1	TRBJ2-3	TRBD2	few	15
TGTGCCAGCAGGATTCAGGGGATTGGCACTGAAGCTTTCTTT	CASRIQGIGTEAFF	TRBV6-1	TRBJ1-1	NA	once	14
TGTGCCAGCAGCTTGGGACAGGGGGCGATCGAGCAGTACTTC	CASSLGQGAIEQYF	TRBV5-6	TRBJ2-7	TRBD1	NA	14
TGTGCCAGCAGCTCGGGACTAGCGGGATACAATGAGCAGTTCTTC	CASSSGLAGYNEQFF	TRBV11-2	TRBJ2-1	TRBD2	NA	15
TGTGCCAGCAGCTTGACTCCCGGATTGGTTAGTACCAAAAACATTCAGTACTTC	CASSLTPGLVSTKNIQYF	TRBV7-2	TRBJ2-4	NA	NA	18
TGTGCCAGTAGTATTGGCCCCCTGTTTGGTAACTATGGCTACACCTTC	CASSIGPLFGNYGYTF	TRBV19	TRBJ1-2	NA	NA	16
TGTGCCAGCAGCCAAAAGCAGGGAGGTCAGCCCCAGCATTTT	CASSQKQGGQPQHF	TRBV4-2	TRBJ1-5	NA	NA	14
TGTGCCAGCAGCTTGGATGCTGGCAGCTCCTACGAGCAGTACTTC	CASSLDAGSSYEQYF	TRBV5-4	TRBJ2-7	NA	NA	15
TGTGCCAGCAGTGAAGTACGACGGGTCGAAAAACTGTTTTTT	CASSEVRRVEKLFF	TRBV6-1	TRBJ1-4	NA	NA	14
TGTGCCAGCAGTGGGGGACAGGGGTACAATGAGCAGTTCTTC	CASSGGQGYNEQFF	TRBV27	TRBJ2-1	TRBD1	NA	14